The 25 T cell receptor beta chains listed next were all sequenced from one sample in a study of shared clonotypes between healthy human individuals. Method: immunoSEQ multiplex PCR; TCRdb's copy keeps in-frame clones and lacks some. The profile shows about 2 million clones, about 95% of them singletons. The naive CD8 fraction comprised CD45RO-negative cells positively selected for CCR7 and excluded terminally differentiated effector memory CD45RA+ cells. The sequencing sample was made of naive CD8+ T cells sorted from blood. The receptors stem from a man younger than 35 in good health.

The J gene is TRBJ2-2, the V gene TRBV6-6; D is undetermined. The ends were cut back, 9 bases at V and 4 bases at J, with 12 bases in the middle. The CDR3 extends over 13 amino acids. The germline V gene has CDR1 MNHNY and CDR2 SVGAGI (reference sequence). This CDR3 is CASNGVGTGELFF. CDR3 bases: TGTGCCAGTAATGGGGTAGGCACCGGGGAGCTGTTTTTT.

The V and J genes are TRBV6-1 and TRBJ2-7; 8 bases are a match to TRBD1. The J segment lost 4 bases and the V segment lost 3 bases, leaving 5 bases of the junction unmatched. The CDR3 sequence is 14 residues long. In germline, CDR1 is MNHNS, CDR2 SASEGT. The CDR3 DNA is TGTGCCAGCAGTGAGCTGGGACAGGCTTACGAGCAGTACTTC. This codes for CASSELGQAYEQYF.

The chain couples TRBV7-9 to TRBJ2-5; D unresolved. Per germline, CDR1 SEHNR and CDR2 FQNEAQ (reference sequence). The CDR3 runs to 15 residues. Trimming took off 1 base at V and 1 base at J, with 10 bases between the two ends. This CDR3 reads CASSLVGAIQETQYF. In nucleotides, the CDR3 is TGTGCCAGCAGCTTAGTAGGCGCCATCCAAGAGACCCAGTACTTC.

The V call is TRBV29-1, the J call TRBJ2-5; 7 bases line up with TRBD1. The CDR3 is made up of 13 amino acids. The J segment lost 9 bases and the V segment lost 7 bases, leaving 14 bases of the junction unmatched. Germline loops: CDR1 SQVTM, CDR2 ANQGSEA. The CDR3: CSARDSLSLAQYF. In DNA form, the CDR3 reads TGCAGCGCTAGGGACAGCCTCAGCCTGGCCCAGTACTTC.

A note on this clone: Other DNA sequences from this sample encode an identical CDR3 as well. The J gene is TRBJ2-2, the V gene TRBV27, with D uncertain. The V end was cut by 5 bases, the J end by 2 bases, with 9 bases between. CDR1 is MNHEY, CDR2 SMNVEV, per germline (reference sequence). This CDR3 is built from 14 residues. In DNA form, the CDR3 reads TGTGCCAGCAGTGCCGGGCTCAACACCGGGGAGCTGTTTTTT. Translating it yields CASSAGLNTGELFF.

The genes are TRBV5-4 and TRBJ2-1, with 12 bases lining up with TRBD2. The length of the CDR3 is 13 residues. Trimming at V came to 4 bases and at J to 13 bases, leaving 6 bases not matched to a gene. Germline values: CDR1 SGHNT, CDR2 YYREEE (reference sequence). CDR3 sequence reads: CASSDGLAGPQFF. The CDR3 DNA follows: TGTGCCAGCAGCGACGGACTAGCGGGACCTCAGTTCTTC. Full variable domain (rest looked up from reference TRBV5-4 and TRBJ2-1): ETGVTQSPTHLIKTRGQQVTLRCSSQSGHNTVSWYQQALGQGPQFIFQYYREEENGRGNFPPRFSGLQFPNYSSELNVNALELDDSALYLCASSDGLAGPQFFGPGTRLTVL.

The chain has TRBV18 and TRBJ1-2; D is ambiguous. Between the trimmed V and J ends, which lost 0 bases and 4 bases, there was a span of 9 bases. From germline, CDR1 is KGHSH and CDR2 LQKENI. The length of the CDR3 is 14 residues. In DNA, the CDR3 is TGTGCCAGCTCACCACCGGTGGACCCCTATGGCTACACCTTC. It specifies CASSPPVDPYGYTF.

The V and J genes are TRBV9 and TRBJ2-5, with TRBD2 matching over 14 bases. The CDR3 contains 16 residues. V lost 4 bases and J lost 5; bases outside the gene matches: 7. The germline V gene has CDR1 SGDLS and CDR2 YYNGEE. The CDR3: CASSQGLAGEGETQYF. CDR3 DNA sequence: TGTGCCAGCAGCCAGGGACTAGCGGGAGAGGGGGAGACCCAGTACTTC.

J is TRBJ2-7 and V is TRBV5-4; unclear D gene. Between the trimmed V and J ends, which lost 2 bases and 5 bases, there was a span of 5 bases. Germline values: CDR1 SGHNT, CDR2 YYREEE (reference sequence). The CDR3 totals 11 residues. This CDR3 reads CASSFLHEQYF. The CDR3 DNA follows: TGTGCCAGCAGCTTTCTCCACGAGCAGTACTTC.

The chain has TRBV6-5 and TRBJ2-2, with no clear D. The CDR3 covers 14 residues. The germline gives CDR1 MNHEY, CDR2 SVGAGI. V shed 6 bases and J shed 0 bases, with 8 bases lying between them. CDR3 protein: CASRRQTNTGELFF. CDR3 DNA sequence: TGTGCCAGCAGGCGCCAGACGAACACCGGGGAGCTGTTTTTT.

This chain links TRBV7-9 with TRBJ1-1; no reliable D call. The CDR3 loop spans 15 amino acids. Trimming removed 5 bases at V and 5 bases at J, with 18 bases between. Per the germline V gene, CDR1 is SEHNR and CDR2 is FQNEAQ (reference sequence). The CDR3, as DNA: TGTGCCAGCAGCAATGGGGAGAGGGAAAGGACTGAAGCTTTCTTT. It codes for CASSNGERERTEAFF.

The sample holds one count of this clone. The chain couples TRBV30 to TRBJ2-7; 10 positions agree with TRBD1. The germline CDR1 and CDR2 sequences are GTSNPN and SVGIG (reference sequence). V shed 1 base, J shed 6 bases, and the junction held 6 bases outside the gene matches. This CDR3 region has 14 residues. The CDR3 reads CAWSGGTGESEQYF. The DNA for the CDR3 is TGTGCCTGGAGTGGGGGGACAGGGGAATCCGAGCAGTACTTC.

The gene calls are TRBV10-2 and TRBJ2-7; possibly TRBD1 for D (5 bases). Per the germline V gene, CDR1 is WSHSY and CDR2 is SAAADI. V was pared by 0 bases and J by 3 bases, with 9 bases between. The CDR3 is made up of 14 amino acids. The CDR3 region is CASSESTAIYEQYF. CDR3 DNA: TGCGCCAGCAGTGAGTCGACAGCCATCTACGAGCAGTACTTC.

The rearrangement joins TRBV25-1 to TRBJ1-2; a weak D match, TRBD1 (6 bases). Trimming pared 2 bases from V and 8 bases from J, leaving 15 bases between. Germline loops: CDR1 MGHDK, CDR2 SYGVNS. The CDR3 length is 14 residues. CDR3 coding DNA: TGTGCCAGCAGTGAAGATGGGGGGGCGAAGGGCTACACCTTC. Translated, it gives CASSEDGGAKGYTF.

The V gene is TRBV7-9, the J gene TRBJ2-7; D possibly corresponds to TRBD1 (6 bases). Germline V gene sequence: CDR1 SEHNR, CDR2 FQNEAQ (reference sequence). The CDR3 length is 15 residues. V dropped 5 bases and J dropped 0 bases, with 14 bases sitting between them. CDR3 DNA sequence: TGTGCCAGCAGCCCCCACAGGGTCGGCTCCTACGAGCAGTACTTC. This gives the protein CASSPHRVGSYEQYF.

CDR3 bases: TGCGCCAGCAGCCAAGACGGGGAGAACACTGAAGCTTTCTTT. Its protein is CASSQDGENTEAFF. The rearrangement links TRBV4-1 to TRBJ1-1; D is uncertain. This CDR3 has 14 amino acids. V shed 0 bases and J shed 1 base, with 6 bases lying between them. CDR1 is MGHRA, CDR2 YSYEKL, per germline.

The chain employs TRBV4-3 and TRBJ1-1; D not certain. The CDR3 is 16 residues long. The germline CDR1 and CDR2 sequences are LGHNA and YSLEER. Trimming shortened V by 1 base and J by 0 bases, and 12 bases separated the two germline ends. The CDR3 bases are TGCGCCAGCAGCCAAGGAGCGGGTCTCGTGAACACTGAAGCTTTCTTT. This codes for CASSQGAGLVNTEAFF.

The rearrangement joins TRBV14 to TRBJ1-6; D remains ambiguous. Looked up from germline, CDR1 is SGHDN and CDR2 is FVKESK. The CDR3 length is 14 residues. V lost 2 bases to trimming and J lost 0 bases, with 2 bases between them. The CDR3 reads CASSQSSYNSPLHF. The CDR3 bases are TGTGCCAGCAGCCAAAGCTCCTATAATTCACCCCTCCACTTT.

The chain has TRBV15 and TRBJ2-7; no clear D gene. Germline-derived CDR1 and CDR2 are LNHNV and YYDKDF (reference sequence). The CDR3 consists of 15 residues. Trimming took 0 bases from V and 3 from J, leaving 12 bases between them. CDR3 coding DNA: TGTGCCACCAGCAGAGATGAGGAGCTATACTACGAGCAGTACTTC. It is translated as CATSRDEELYYEQYF.

CDR3 region: CASSIGQGRETQYF. DNA for the CDR3: TGTGCCAGCAGCATAGGACAGGGTCGGGAGACCCAGTACTTC. The chain employs TRBV5-6 and TRBJ2-5; 8 positions match TRBD1. Trimming cost V 4 bases and J 5 bases; bases outside gene matches: 7. Germline V lookup: CDR1 SGHDT, CDR2 YYEEEE. The CDR3 covers 14 residues.

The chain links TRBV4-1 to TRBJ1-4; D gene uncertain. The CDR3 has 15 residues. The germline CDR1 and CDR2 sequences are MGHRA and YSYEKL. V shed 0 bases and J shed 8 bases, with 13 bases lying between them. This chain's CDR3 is CASSQEPGEGEKLFF. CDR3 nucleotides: TGCGCCAGCAGCCAAGAACCGGGAGAAGGCGAAAAACTGTTTTTT.

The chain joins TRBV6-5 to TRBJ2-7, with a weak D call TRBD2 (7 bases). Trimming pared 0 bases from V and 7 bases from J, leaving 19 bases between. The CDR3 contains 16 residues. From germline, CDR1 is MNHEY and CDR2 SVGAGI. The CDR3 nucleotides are TGTGCCAGCAGTTACTCGGGGGGGGCGGCACTACGAGAGCAGTACTTC. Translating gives CASSYSGGAALREQYF.

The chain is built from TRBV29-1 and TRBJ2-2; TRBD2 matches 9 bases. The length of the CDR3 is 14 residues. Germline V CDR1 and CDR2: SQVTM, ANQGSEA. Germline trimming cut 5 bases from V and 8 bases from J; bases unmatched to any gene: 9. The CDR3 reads CSVSSGTEMGELFF. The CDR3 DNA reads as TGCAGCGTTTCTAGCGGGACCGAGATGGGGGAGCTGTTTTTT.

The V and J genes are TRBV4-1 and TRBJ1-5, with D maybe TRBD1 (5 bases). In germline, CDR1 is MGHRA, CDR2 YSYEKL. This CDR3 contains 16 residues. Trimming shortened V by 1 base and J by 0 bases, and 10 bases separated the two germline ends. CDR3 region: CASSQAGGLSNQPQHF. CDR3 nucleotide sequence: TGCGCCAGCAGCCAAGCCGGGGGACTTAGCAATCAGCCCCAGCATTTT.

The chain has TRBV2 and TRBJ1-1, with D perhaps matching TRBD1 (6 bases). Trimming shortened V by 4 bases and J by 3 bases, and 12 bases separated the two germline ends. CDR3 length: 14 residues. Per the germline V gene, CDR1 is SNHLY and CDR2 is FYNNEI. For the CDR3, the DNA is TGTGCCAGCAGTGTTCAGGGGATGGACACTGAAGCTTTCTTT. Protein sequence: CASSVQGMDTEAFF.